This T cell receptor beta chain emerged from a study of blood T cell repertoires in COVID-19. The authors' processing: Estimated nucleated cell counts came from reference gene primer amplification. Assay used: immunoSEQ multiplex PCR; TCRdb lists only in-frame clones, some missing. The V and J calls and clone size were taken over from that table, and D and trimming were inferred from the DNA. Among some 89,000 clones listed, 81% were seen once. The sequenced sample consisted of peripheral blood. The clonotype comes from a man in his sixties with acute or convalescent COVID-19.

The CDR3 DNA follows: TGTGCCAGCAGCTACAGGGGTCCCGAAGCTTTCTTT. It yields the protein CASSYRGPEAFF. V is TRBV13 and J is TRBJ1-1, with 7 bases matching TRBD1. The V segment lost 4 bases and the J segment 8 bases; nucleotides outside the gene matches: 4. The germline CDR1 and CDR2 sequences are PRHDT and FYEKMQ (reference sequence). This CDR3 has 12 amino acids.